This T cell receptor beta chain was captured in a study of blood T cell repertoires in COVID-19 (dated by TCRdb to between 2020 and 2021). A note on the overall study: Samples covering the acute and convalescent phases of COVID-19 were provided by collaborators in the United States, Italy and Spain. The material from the prospective study consisted of cDNA or gDNA derived from T cells, B-cell-depleted T cells, or PBMCs. The dataset comprised deeply sampled blood TCRbeta repertoires from subjects exposed to, actively infected with, or recovered from COVID-19. The repertoires were made available in a free public database intended to serve as a resource for research on the immune response to SARS-CoV-2. Samples were obtained from the ongoing ImmuneRACE study (first 160 participants) and from about 1,300 subjects provided by 6 global collaborators. A de-identified subject ID, COVID-19 status, age in years and sex were almost always included in the sample metadata. Where HLA class I and class II types were available, the types were taken from metadata supplied by the sample provider, not from assay-based typing. Here is what the overall study found, with its caveats: The amount of clinical and demographic metadata varied by source and participant and was provided uncurated.

The germline V gene specifies SGHAT as CDR1 and FQNNGV as CDR2. Taken from cysteine to phenylalanine, the CDR3 has 16 residues. The only DNA kept is the CDR3, 48 bases in frame from the first base. V and J lose 1 base and 6 bases, and a span of 16 bases separates them. To note about this clone: It lacks a known antigen. Base qualities are not recorded, but no much larger clone differs from it by a single base.

TCRbeta CDR3 regions were amplified from genomic DNA by means of the immunoSEQ Assay, a bias-controlled multiplex PCR. Per the original workflow: Nucleated cell counts per sample were estimated from amplification of reference gene primers within the assay. To quantify the absolute abundance of each unique TCRbeta CDR3 rearrangement, sequence reads were collapsed and filtered. For each sample, productive Simpson clonality was calculated as the square root of Simpson's diversity index across productive rearrangements. TCRdb provides this immuneACCESS table in a form limited to in-frame rearrangements. Some clones are lacking; in checked studies, under half of them reflect an unresolved V gene, and why the rest are absent is not known. The DNA was the basis for D and trimming; V, J and clone size are from that table. Recorded for this sample are fewer than 250,000 clones; roughly 89% of them occurred a single time. Jointly, the top ten make up more than 12% of the sample.

Participants in the prospective study were aged roughly 18 to 89 years, lived in 20 to 25 United States geographic areas, and enrolled through a virtual design. In the prospective study, cohorts were assigned on the basis of participant-reported clinical history obtained from a screening survey and a study questionnaire. Exposed participants had been in contact with someone with a PCR-confirmed or clinician-diagnosed COVID-19 case within 2 weeks of study entry. Mobile phlebotomists in the prospective study collected whole blood, serum and a nasopharyngeal or oropharyngeal swab from every participant. Prospective study participants could optionally give additional blood draws and questionnaires over an approximately two-month period. Before DNA extraction, prospective study blood samples were shipped either frozen or at room temperature.

The clonotype originates from a man aged 25-45 years who had been exposed to COVID-19. Source material: PBMCs or T cells enriched from blood (not recorded which). The sequence is built from TRBV11-2 and TRBJ2-1; TRBD2 is a weak D gene call, 6 bases matching. The nucleotides are TGTGCCAGCAGCTTAGGCGGGGCTAGGGCCACCAATGAGCAGTTCTTC. It codes for CASSLGGARATNEQFF.